This T cell receptor (beta chain) is drawn from a study of T cell repertoires in cytomegalovirus infection. On the study more broadly: Both a matching HLA type and CMV infection were indicated by public TCR beta signatures. Study-wide findings and caveats: CMV-specific HLA-C-restricted TCR beta clonotypes dominated the ex vivo response. Summed frequency of public TCR beta families distinguished CMV carriers with the relevant HLA.

CDR1 is MNHEY, CDR2 SVGAGI, per germline. The CDR3 is 15 residues long. The germline V and J ends were trimmed by 4 bases and 0 bases, with 10 bases remaining between them. TCRdb itself ran the reads through MiXCR, one entry per CDR3 protein. Of 450,000 to 600,000 distinct CDR3 sequences in the sample, roughly 12% were seen once. Notes on this clonotype: Its antigen remains unknown. This could be a read error, since a much larger clone is one nucleotide away.

This chain joins TRBV6-5 and TRBJ1-5, with D hard to call. Sequencing was performed on PBMCs. The clonotype originates from a human donor in good health (CMV status not recorded). Some clones in this sample may be carry-over from other donors' samples. Here the CDR3 DNA reads TGTGCCAGCAGTTCGGGGATATATAGCAATCAGCCCCAGCATTTT. It is translated as CASSSGIYSNQPQHF.